The clone carrying this T cell receptor beta chain showed up many times. The sample belongs to a study of molecular identifiers for immune sequencing clone quantification. CDR1 is MNHEY and CDR2 is SMNVEV in the germline V gene (reference sequence). The V gene lost 3 bases and the J gene lost 5 bases, with 8 bases spanning the gap. The CDR3 runs 12 residues. TCRdb re-called the PCR reads through MiXCR, storing one row per CDR3 protein. This table has 88,000 or so distinct CDR3 sequences, under 25% appearing once. The receptor was isolated from a human donor in good health. Some libraries in this study had Jurkat cell RNA spiked in. The chain uses TRBV27 and TRBJ2-7; D is unresolved. The sample was naive CD8+ T cells from blood, with Jurkat cell RNA spiked in. Specified subset: FACS-sorted CD8+CD4-CCR7+CD45RA+ naive T cells. The CDR3 DNA follows: TGTGCCAGCAGTTTGATTGGGGACGAGCAGTACTTC. It specifies CASSLIGDEQYF.